The present T cell receptor (beta chain) was sequenced within a study of tumor-infiltrating lymphocytes in primary liver carcinoma. This clonotype was detected a few times. A much larger clone lies one base from this, so it may be a read error. Unsorted whole blood supplied the blood RNA, and germline DNA was isolated too. A primer in the constant region served to generate TCR beta cDNA from approximately 500 ng of total RNA. Three nested multiplex PCR rounds of slightly modified ARM-PCR generated TCR beta libraries. PCR rounds one and two used TRBV1-TRBV30 forward primers with a C-beta reverse primer for 10 cycles each. TCRdb recomputed calls from the multiplex PCR reads with MiXCR, one row per CDR3 protein. In the table there are approximately 330,000 distinct CDR3 sequences, roughly 61% of which are singletons. The CDR3 has 15 amino acids.

The TCR sequence derives from a man aged 35-49 years with primary liver carcinoma and hepatitis B virus infection. This chain links TRBV12-3 or TRBV12-4 with TRBJ2-7, with 7 bases lining up with TRBD2. The sequenced sample was peripheral blood. The CDR3 reads CASSSAAGVGYDQYF. The DNA of the CDR3 is TGTGCCAGCAGTTCCGCGGCGGGAGTCGGCTACGATCAGTACTTC.